These 5 T cell receptor beta chains were all obtained from the same sample, sequenced in a study of technical replicates of blood from several donors. The repertoire was sequenced with immunoSEQ multiplex PCR; TCRdb's copy has only in-frame clones and lacks some. This table holds over 70,000 clones, 80% to 95% found once. Sequences were obtained from T cells isolated from PBMCs. The receptors originated from a human donor in good health.

This chain uses TRBV19 with TRBJ2-1; maybe TRBD1 (6 bases). CDR1 LNHDA and CDR2 SQIVND come from the germline V gene (reference sequence). Trimming stripped 6 bases from V and 1 base from J, with 16 bases between. The CDR3 is 16 amino acids. CDR3 DNA: TGTGCCAGTAGATCAGGGAGTAGGGGGTCCTACAATGAGCAGTTCTTC. Protein product: CASRSGSRGSYNEQFF.

The chain uses TRBV18 and TRBJ1-2; 12 bases are shared with TRBD1. Trimming cost V 2 bases and J 7 bases; bases outside gene matches: 8. Germline V gene sequence: CDR1 KGHSH, CDR2 LQKENI. This CDR3 spans 16 amino acids. The CDR3 DNA reads TGTGCCAGCTCACCATATAAGGGACAGGGGGCTGGTGGCTACACCTTC. Residues: CASSPYKGQGAGGYTF.

This clone was counted only a few times. The rearrangement uses TRBV7-9 and TRBJ1-1, with D unresolved. Germline CDR1 reads SEHNR; CDR2 reads FQNEAQ (reference sequence). This CDR3 comprises 13 residues. Deletions cut 5 bases from V and 6 bases from J, with 13 bases between. For the CDR3, the DNA is TGTGCCAGCAGCCCCCAGTCCCTTGCTGAAGCTTTCTTT. It is translated as CASSPQSLAEAFF.

The chain couples TRBV2 to TRBJ2-7, with 8 bases lining up with TRBD2. CDR1 is SNHLY and CDR2 is FYNNEI in the germline V gene. This CDR3 comprises 14 residues. The trim removed 2 bases at V and 6 bases at J, leaving 6 bases unmatched. CDR3 coding DNA: TGTGCCAGCAGTGAAAGTAGCGGGAAGACCGAGCAGTACTTC. It yields the protein CASSESSGKTEQYF.

This clone appeared a few times. The rearrangement joins TRBV5-6 to TRBJ2-3, with a weak D call TRBD1 (6 bases). Per the germline V gene, CDR1 is SGHDT and CDR2 is YYEEEE. The CDR3 is 17 residues long. V was clipped by 1 base and J by 2 bases, with 17 bases between them. In DNA form, the CDR3 reads TGTGCCAGCAGCTTGCGAGGGGACACGTCCTTCACAGATACGCAGTATTTT. This translates into CASSLRGDTSFTDTQYF.